One and the same sample provided the 22 T cell receptor beta chains below, sequenced in a study of shared clonotypes between healthy human individuals. Only in-frame clones appear in the TCRdb table, and some are missing; sequencing was by immunoSEQ multiplex PCR. Seen here are about 710,000 clones, 72% observed once, and the top ten hold approximately 1.8%. Sequenced input: memory CD4+ T cells sorted from blood. Subset here: CD45RA-negative fraction. All receptors derive from a woman in her twenties or thirties in good health.

The chain employs TRBV5-6 and TRBJ2-1; 9 bases align to TRBD1. CDR1 is SGHDT, CDR2 YYEEEE, per germline. This CDR3 has 15 residues. V was clipped by 6 bases and J by 5 bases; unmatched bases: 9. This CDR3 reads CASTEDRGGNNEQFF. As DNA, the CDR3 is TGTGCCAGCACCGAAGACAGGGGGGGTAACAATGAGCAGTTCTTC. The full variable domain, its missing parts supplied by reference TRBV5-6 and TRBJ2-1, is DAGVTQSPTHLIKTRGQQVTLRCSPKSGHDTVSWYQQALGQGPQFIFQYYEEEERQRGNFPDRFSGHQFPNYSSELNVNALLLGDSALYLCASTEDRGGNNEQFFGPGTRLTVL.

This rearrangement joins TRBV29-1 to TRBJ1-2, with a possible D match to TRBD1 (6 bases). The V and J ends lost 6 bases and 9 bases respectively, with 8 bases between them. This CDR3 has 9 amino acids. The germline V gene has CDR1 SQVTM and CDR2 ANQGSEA. CDR3 nucleotide sequence: TGCAGCGTGGGGGGGCGCTACACCTTC. Its protein product is CSVGGRYTF. Full variable domain (rest looked up from reference TRBV29-1 and TRBJ1-2): SAVISQKPSRDICQRGTSLTIQCQVDSQVTMMFWYRQQPGQSLTLIATANQGSEATYESGFVIDKFPISRPNLTFSTLTVSNMSPEDSSIYLCSVGGRYTFGSGTRLTVV.

The chain carries TRBV29-1 and TRBJ2-3; D is possibly TRBD2 (6 bases). Germline V gene sequence: CDR1 SQVTM, CDR2 ANQGSEA. The CDR3 has 15 amino acids. The V and J ends lost 0 bases and 1 base respectively, with 11 bases between them. This CDR3 is CSVEDGGIGTDTQYF. The CDR3 DNA follows: TGCAGCGTTGAAGATGGGGGGATAGGCACAGATACGCAGTATTTT.

This clone was counted a single time. This rearrangement joins TRBV19 to TRBJ1-5; maybe TRBD1 (5 bases). Trimming took 2 bases from V and 5 from J, leaving 19 bases between them. The CDR3 is made up of 17 amino acids. The germline gives CDR1 LNHDA, CDR2 SQIVND (reference sequence). The CDR3 DNA reads as TGTGCCAGTAGTATACTCCCGCAGGGCGCGGATGATCAGCCCCAGCATTTT. Translated: CASSILPQGADDQPQHF.

The chain combines TRBV7-9 with TRBJ2-5, with D possibly being TRBD2 (6 bases). Germline V CDR1 and CDR2: SEHNR, FQNEAQ (reference sequence). This CDR3 has 15 residues. The V end was cut by 6 bases, the J end by 2 bases, with 16 bases between. CDR3: CASRKKASEQETQYF. The CDR3 DNA reads as TGTGCCAGCAGAAAAAAGGCTAGCGAGCAAGAGACCCAGTACTTC.

J is TRBJ1-1 and V is TRBV28, with 8 bases lining up with TRBD1. The V gene end was trimmed by 4 bases and the J gene end by 3 bases; junction bases not matched to a gene: 7. CDR3 length: 15 amino acids. The germline V gene encodes CDR1 MDHEN and CDR2 SYDVKM. CDR3 in DNA: TGTGCCAGCAGTTCTCCCCAGGGGGCGCACACTGAAGCTTTCTTT. Protein product: CASSSPQGAHTEAFF.

This chain uses TRBV7-2 with TRBJ2-6; 10 positions match TRBD2. CDR3 length equals 19 residues. Germline CDR1 and CDR2: SGHTA and FQGNSA. Germline trimming cut 0 bases from V and 1 base from J; bases unmatched to any gene: 6. The CDR3 coding sequence is TGTGCCAGCAGCTTAGCGGCTAGCGGGAGCCTGTCTGGGGCCAACGTCCTGACTTTC. Protein: CASSLAASGSLSGANVLTF. Drawing the rest from reference TRBV7-2 and TRBJ2-6, the complete variable domain is GAGVSQSPSNKVTEKGKDVELRCDPISGHTALYWYRQSLGQGLEFLIYFQGNSAPDKSGLPSDRFSAERTGGSVSTLTIQRTQQEDSAVYLCASSLAASGSLSGANVLTFGAGSRLTVL.

The rearrangement joins TRBV2 to TRBJ2-2; 8 bases are shared with TRBD2. With V trimmed by 4 bases and J by 4 bases, 5 bases remained unmatched. Germline V gene data show CDR1 as SNHLY and CDR2 as FYNNEI. This CDR3 has 15 residues. The CDR3 spells CASSGSSGATGELFF. The CDR3 DNA follows: TGTGCCAGCAGTGGGAGTAGCGGGGCCACCGGGGAGCTGTTTTTT.

CDR3 amino acids: CASRRQLAGGADTQYF. Here the CDR3 DNA reads TGTGCCAGCAGGCGTCAACTAGCGGGGGGGGCGGATACGCAGTATTTT. The chain recombines TRBV2 with TRBJ2-3; TRBD2 aligns across 13 bases. CDR3 length: 16 amino acids. Losses at the gene ends were 6 bases for V and 6 bases for J; bases not matched to a gene: 9. The germline V gene has CDR1 SNHLY and CDR2 FYNNEI.

This sequence joins TRBV27 and TRBJ2-5; D possibly corresponds to TRBD2 (6 bases). Germline CDR1 is MNHEY and CDR2 is SMNVEV (reference sequence). This CDR3 contains 14 residues. Between the trimmed V and J ends, which lost 6 bases and 8 bases, there was a span of 19 bases. In nucleotides, the CDR3 is TGTGCCAGCAGCTCGACTTGGGACTCCGCAACCCAGTACTTC. This translates into CASSSTWDSATQYF.

The genes are TRBV11-2 and TRBJ2-3, with TRBD2 matching 9 bases. CDR1 is SGHAT and CDR2 is FQNNGV in the germline V gene. Unmatched junction bases numbered 11, after V lost 1 base and J lost 0 bases. The CDR3 loop spans 19 amino acids. CDR3 region: CASSLVAAGGPGSTDTQYF. CDR3 bases: TGTGCCAGCAGCTTAGTGGCGGCGGGAGGGCCGGGGAGCACAGATACGCAGTATTTT.

The chain couples TRBV6-1 to TRBJ1-1; D is unclear. The V end lost 0 bases, the J end lost 5 bases, and 13 bases lay between the germline ends. Germline CDR1 and CDR2: MNHNS and SASEGT. The CDR3 runs to 15 residues. In DNA, the CDR3 is TGTGCCAGCAGTGAAGCAGCAGCCCGGAGAACTGAAGCTTTCTTT. Its protein product is CASSEAAARRTEAFF.

This clone showed up just once. The gene calls are TRBV28 and TRBJ1-1; D perhaps matches TRBD1 (5 bases). The CDR3 length is 12 residues. Trimming cost V 6 bases and J 6 bases, with 11 bases left between them. CDR1 and CDR2 from the germline V gene are MDHEN and SYDVKM. CDR3 in amino acids: CASRGLRAEAFF. The DNA for the CDR3 is TGTGCCAGCAGAGGCCTCAGGGCTGAAGCTTTCTTT.

The chain combines TRBV4-1 with TRBJ2-1; D uncertain. The CDR3 runs to 16 residues. Germline assignment: CDR1 MGHRA and CDR2 YSYEKL. V was trimmed by 5 bases and J by 6 bases, leaving 20 bases between them. CDR3: CASSYPSKDTANEQFF. The CDR3 DNA follows: TGCGCCAGCAGCTATCCGTCGAAAGACACCGCCAATGAGCAGTTCTTC.

The chain employs TRBV5-1 and TRBJ2-7, with TRBD1 as a possible D gene (6 bases). The CDR3 runs to 14 residues. V shed 4 bases and J shed 0 bases, with 11 bases lying between them. Germline CDR1 and CDR2: SGHRS and YFSETQ. CDR3 loop: CASSPGDASYEQYF. The CDR3 bases are TGCGCCAGCAGCCCAGGGGACGCCTCCTACGAGCAGTACTTC. Supplemented by reference TRBV5-1 and TRBJ2-7, the full variable domain reads KAGVTQTPRYLIKTRGQQVTLSCSPISGHRSVSWYQQTPGQGLQFLFEYFSETQRNKGNFPGRFSGRQFSNSRSEMNVSTLELGDSALYLCASSPGDASYEQYFGPGTRLTVT.

This clone turned up a few times. This chain joins TRBV9 and TRBJ2-3; D is ambiguous. Between the trimmed V and J ends, which lost 0 bases and 6 bases, there was a span of 20 bases. The CDR3 runs to 17 residues. Germline assignment: CDR1 SGDLS and CDR2 YYNGEE. This chain's CDR3 is CASSVDPEDLRRDTQYF. CDR3 nucleotide sequence: TGTGCCAGCAGCGTAGACCCTGAGGACCTCCGACGCGATACGCAGTATTTT.

The CDR3 DNA reads TGTGCCAGCAGCTTAGGGGACCTTCAGGGGGGGTCTTCCTATGGCTACACCTTC. This gives the protein CASSLGDLQGGSSYGYTF. The V and J genes are TRBV7-9 and TRBJ1-2; 7 bases are shared with TRBD1. Germline values: CDR1 SEHNR, CDR2 FQNEAQ (reference sequence). CDR3 length equals 18 residues. V was clipped by 1 base and J by 4 bases; unmatched bases: 15.

This chain connects TRBV18 to TRBJ1-4; TRBD1 agrees at 7 bases. The germline CDR1 and CDR2 sequences are KGHSH and LQKENI. This CDR3 contains 17 residues. Trimming took 3 bases from V and 0 from J; bases not matched to a gene: 7. CDR3 DNA sequence: TGTGCCAGCTCACCTCGGGGGACAGCATCAACTAATGAAAAACTGTTTTTT. Residues: CASSPRGTASTNEKLFF.

For the CDR3, the DNA is TGCGCCAGCAGCCAAGAATGGCTAGCTAGCACAGATACGCAGTATTTT. Its protein product is CASSQEWLASTDTQYF. The chain employs TRBV4-1 and TRBJ2-3; D is perhaps TRBD2 (5 bases). The germline gives CDR1 MGHRA, CDR2 YSYEKL. Trimming pared 0 bases from V and 0 bases from J, leaving 10 bases between. This CDR3 has 16 residues.

This clone showed up just a few times. This chain connects TRBV30 to TRBJ1-5; 11 bases line up with TRBD1. After removal of 5 bases from V and 5 bases from J, the junction contained 5 bases not matched to a gene. The CDR3 covers 14 residues. Germline CDR1 is GTSNPN and CDR2 is SVGIG (reference sequence). CDR3 in amino acids: CAWGRTGGYQPQHF. The CDR3 DNA sequence: TGTGCCTGGGGTAGGACAGGGGGCTATCAGCCCCAGCATTTT.

V is TRBV5-1 and J is TRBJ2-5; TRBD1 might be the D (5 bases). The CDR3 length is 14 residues. Germline values: CDR1 SGHRS, CDR2 YFSETQ. V gave up 4 bases and J gave up 2 bases, with 12 bases separating them. CDR3 sequence reads: CASSKDSGQETQYF. For the CDR3, the DNA is TGCGCCAGCAGCAAAGACTCAGGGCAAGAGACCCAGTACTTC.

The V call is TRBV6-1, the J call TRBJ2-2; D uncertain. The CDR3 loop spans 14 amino acids. Germline values: CDR1 MNHNS, CDR2 SASEGT. Trimming removed 0 bases from V and 3 bases from J, with 5 bases in between. This CDR3 is CASSEATDTGELFF. The CDR3 coding sequence is TGTGCCAGCAGTGAAGCGACGGACACCGGGGAGCTGTTTTTT.